This T cell receptor beta chain was sequenced in a study of T cell responses to AZD1222 COVID-19 vaccine (dated by TCRdb to about 2021). Background on the whole study: AZD1222 recipients given second doses at about 4 weeks or at about 12 weeks were pooled, since spike-specific TCR depth and breadth were not found to differ between the two schedules. Trial participants were enrolled by age into subgroups of 18-55, 56-69 and 70-plus years, and 148, 28 and 57 TCR-sequenced participants, respectively, were included in these subgroups. TCR sequencing was performed for over 230 trial participants, of whom about 200 were given two doses of AZD1222 and approximately 25 were given two doses of MenACWY control vaccine.

As regards this clone: Its recognized antigen is unknown. Qualities for individual bases were not recorded, and no much larger clone is one base off.

The meaning of the sample's time point label: baseline before first vaccination. Samples from vaccinated people were obtained from the UK trials COV001 and COV002, which included a single-blind randomized controlled phase 2/3 trial of AZD1222 (ChAdOx1 nCoV-19) in healthy adults. For TCRbeta chain sequencing, PBMC samples were collected from trial participants at day 0 and at day 28 after the second dose. The CDR3 regions of human TCRbeta chains were subjected to immunosequencing. The study's own analysis went as follows. Repertoire TCRs were matched against a reference library of SARS-CoV-2-specific TCRs generated with the MIRA antigen-specificity platform. Breadth was defined as the fraction of unique TCRs that were SARS-CoV-2-associated, and depth was defined as the fraction of total T cells that were SARS-CoV-2-associated. Using the MIRA data, each spike-specific TCR was mapped to the spike region that the TCR reacts to and placed in a CD4 or CD8 class. Log10-transformed breadth and depth values were compared by one-way ANOVA with Sidak's multiple comparisons tests. TCRdb retrieved this table from immuneACCESS and kept in-frame rearrangements only. Not all clones are present; in checked studies, unresolved V genes account for under half, and no reason is known for the remainder. D and trimming come from the DNA, and the V and J calls and clone size come from that table. This sample is represented by 95,000 to 150,000 clones; approximately 87% of them were singletons. The ten top clones hold less than 11% of the sample.

CDR1 is given as LGHDT and CDR2 as YNNKEL, both from the germline V gene (reference sequence). From cysteine to phenylalanine, the CDR3 is 13 amino acids long. The only DNA kept is the CDR3, 39 bases in frame from the first base. V has 4 bases trimmed and J has 7 bases trimmed; junction bases matching no gene number 7. Results and caveats for the whole study, not just this receptor: The 56-69-year group was small, and its depth increase did not reach significance, likely because of low power. Reportedly, almost half of the unique spike-specific TCRs recognized epitopes lying outside the regions that are mutated in the B.1.351 and B.1.1.7 variants. Conclusions about previously exposed vaccinees were limited because only 6 or 7 AZD1222 recipients were SARS-CoV-2 seropositive at baseline. Because no day 14 peak-response samples were available, repertoires were characterized only after the peak T cell response. CD4 TCRs associated with the vaccine covered the entire spike protein, and the dominant responses were in regions 160-218 and 743-854. Participants were mostly white British and included more females than males, and it was suggested by the authors that clonal diversity may have been underestimated. Spike-specific TCR breadth and depth rose significantly after two AZD1222 doses compared with day 0 and with MenACWY recipients.

The sequence joins TRBV3-1 (or the pseudogene TRBV3-2) to TRBJ2-7; 7 bases in between match TRBD2. The receptor was isolated from an adult in good health. This specimen was peripheral blood, taken on day 0 of AZD1222 vaccination. CDR3 sequence: CASSPAGFWEQYF. The nucleotide sequence is TGTGCCAGCAGCCCAGCGGGGTTTTGGGAGCAGTACTTC.